This T cell receptor beta chain was documented in a study of blood T cell repertoires in COVID-19. Background on the study: Samples representing acute and convalescent COVID-19 were sourced from the United States, Italy and Spain. T cells, B-cell-depleted T cells, or PBMCs supplied cDNA or gDNA.

Clones were read by immunoSEQ multiplex PCR, and TCRdb kept only the in-frame ones, dropping some. The data show about 27,000 clones, 80% to 85% seen once. V was clipped by 4 bases and J by 2 bases, with 9 bases between them. This CDR3 comprises 14 residues. The germline V gene has CDR1 SNHLY and CDR2 FYNNEI. This receptor was obtained from a woman at least 80 years old with acute or convalescent COVID-19. Sequencing input: peripheral blood. This chain links TRBV2 with TRBJ1-5; D is ambiguous. The CDR3 spells CASSVGVGNQPQHF. CDR3 sequence (DNA): TGTGCCAGCAGTGTGGGAGTCGGCAATCAGCCCCAGCATTTT.